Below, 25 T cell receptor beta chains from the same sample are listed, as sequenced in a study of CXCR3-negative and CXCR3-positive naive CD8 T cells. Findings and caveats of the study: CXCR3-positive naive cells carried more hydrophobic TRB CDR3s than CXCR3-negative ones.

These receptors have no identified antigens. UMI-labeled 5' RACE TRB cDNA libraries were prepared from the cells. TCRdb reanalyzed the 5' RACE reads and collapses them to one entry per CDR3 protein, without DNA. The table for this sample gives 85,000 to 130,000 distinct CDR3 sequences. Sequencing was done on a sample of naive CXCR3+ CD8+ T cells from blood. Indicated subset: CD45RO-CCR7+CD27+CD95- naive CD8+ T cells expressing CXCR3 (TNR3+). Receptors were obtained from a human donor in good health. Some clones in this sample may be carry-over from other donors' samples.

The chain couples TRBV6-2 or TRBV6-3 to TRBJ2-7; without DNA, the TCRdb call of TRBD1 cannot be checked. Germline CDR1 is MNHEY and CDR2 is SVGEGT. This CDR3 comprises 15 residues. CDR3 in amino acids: CASSYRRDTSYEQYF.

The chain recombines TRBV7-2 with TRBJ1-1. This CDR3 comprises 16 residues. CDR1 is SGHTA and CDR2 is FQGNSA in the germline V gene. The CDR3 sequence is CASSLAPGYMNTEAFF.

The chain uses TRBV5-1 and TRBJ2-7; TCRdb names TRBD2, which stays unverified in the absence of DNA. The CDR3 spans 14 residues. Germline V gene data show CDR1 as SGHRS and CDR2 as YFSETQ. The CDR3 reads CASSLVAGDYEQYF.

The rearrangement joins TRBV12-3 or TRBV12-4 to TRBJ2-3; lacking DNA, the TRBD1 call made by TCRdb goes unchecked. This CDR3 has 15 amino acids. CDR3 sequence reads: CASSFLGGPGDTQYF.

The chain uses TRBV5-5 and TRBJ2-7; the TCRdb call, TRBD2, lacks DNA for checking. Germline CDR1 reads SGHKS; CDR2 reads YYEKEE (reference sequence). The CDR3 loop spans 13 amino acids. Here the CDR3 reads CASSLPAGVEQYF.

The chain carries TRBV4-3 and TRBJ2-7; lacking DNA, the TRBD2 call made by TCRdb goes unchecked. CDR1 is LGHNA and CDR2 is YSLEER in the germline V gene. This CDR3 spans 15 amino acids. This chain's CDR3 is CASSHLSGDSYEQYF.

CDR3: CSVAGGETYEQYF. V is TRBV29-1 and J is TRBJ2-7; the D gene TCRdb calls, TRBD1, cannot be checked with no DNA. The CDR3 loop spans 13 amino acids. Germline V gene lookup returns CDR1 SQVTM and CDR2 ANQGSEA.

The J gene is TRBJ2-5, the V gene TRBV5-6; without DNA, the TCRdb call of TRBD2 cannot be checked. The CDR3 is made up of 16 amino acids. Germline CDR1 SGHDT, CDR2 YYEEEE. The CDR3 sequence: CASSSALASGGETQYF.

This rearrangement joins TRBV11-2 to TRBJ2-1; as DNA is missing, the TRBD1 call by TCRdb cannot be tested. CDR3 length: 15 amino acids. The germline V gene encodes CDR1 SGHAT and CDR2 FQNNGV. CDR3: CASSLALRGYNEQFF.

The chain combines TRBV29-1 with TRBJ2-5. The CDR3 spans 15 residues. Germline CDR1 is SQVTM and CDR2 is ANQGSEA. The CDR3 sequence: CSVDGLDRHQETQYF.

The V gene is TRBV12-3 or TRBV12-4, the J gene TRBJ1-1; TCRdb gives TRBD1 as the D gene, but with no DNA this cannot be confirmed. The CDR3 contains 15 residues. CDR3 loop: CASSLEEGRDTEAFF.

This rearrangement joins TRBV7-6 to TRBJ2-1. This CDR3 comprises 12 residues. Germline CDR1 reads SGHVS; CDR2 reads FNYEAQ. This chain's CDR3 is CASSLGANEQFF.

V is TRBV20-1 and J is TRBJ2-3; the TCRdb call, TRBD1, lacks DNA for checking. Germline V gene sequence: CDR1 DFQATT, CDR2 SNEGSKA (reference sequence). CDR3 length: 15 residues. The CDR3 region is CSARDLWDNTDTQYF.

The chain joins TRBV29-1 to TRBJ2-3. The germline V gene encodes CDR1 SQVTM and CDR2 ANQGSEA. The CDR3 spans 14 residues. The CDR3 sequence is CSVVGLPSTDTQYF.

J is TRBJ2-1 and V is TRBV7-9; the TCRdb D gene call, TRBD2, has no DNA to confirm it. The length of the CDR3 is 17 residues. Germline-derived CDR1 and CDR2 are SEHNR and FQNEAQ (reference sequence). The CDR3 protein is CASSLEGSGRYYNEQFF.

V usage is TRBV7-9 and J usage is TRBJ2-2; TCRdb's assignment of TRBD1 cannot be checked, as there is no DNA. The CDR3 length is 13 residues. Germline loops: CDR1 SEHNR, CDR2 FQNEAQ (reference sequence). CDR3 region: CASSLPGSGELFF.

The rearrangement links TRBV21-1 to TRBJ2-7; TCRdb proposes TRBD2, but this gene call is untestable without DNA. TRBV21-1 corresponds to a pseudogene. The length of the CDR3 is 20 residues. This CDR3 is CASTTGLAGDVSGRVYEQYF.

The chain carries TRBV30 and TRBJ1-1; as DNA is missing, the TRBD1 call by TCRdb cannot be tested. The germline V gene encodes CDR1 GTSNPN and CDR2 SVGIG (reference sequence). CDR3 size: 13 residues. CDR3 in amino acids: CAWTRTGGAGAFF. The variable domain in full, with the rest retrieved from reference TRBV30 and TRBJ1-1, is SQTIHQWPATLVQPVGSPLSLECTVEGTSNPNLYWYRQAAGRGLQLLFYSVGIGQISSEVPQNLSASRPQDRQFILSSKKLLLSDSGFYLCAWTRTGGAGAFFGQGTRLTVV.

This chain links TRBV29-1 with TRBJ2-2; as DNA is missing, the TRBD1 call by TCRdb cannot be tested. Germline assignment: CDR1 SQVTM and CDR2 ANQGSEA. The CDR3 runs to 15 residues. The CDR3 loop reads CSAIPGGGADGELFF.

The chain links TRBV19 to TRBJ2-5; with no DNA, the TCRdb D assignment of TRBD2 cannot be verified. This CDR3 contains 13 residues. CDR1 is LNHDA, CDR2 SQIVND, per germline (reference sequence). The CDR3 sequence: CASGRTSEETQYF.

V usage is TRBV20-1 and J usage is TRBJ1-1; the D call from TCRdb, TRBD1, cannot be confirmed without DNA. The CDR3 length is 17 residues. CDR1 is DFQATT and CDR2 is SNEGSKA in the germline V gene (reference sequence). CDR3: CSARDDPQGGMNTEAFF.

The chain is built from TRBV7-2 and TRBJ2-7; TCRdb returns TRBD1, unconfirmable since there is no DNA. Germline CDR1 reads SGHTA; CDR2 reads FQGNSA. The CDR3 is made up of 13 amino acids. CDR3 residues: CASSSYYRDEQYF.

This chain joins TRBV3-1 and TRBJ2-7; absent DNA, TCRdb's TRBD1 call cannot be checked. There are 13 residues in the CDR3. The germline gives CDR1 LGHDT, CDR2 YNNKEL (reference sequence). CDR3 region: CASSPGQYYEQYF.

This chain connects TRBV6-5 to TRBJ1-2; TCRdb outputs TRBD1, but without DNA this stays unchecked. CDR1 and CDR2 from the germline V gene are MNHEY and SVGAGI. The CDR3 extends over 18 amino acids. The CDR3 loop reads CASSYRTGGDLFNYGYTF.

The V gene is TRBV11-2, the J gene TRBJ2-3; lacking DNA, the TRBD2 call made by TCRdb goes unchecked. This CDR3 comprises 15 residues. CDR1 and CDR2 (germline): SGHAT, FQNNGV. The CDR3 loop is CASTTAAGLGDTQYF.